Below, 16 T cell receptor beta chains from the same sample are listed, as sequenced in a study of shared clonotypes between healthy human individuals. Assay: immunoSEQ multiplex PCR; the TCRdb copy retains only in-frame clones and omits some. The sample includes 980,000 or so clones, about three quarters of them seen just once. The sequencing input was memory CD4+ T cells sorted from blood. Subset noted: CD45RA-negative fraction. The receptors originated from a young man in good health.

The CDR3 reads CASSFSENTEAFF. The CDR3, as DNA: TGTGCCAGCAGCTTCTCGGAGAACACTGAAGCTTTCTTT. This rearrangement joins TRBV7-2 to TRBJ1-1; the D is unclear. Trimming stripped 3 bases from V and 1 base from J, with 6 bases between. The CDR3 is 13 residues long. The germline V gene encodes CDR1 SGHTA and CDR2 FQGNSA.

This clone has at least ten counts. This chain connects TRBV11-3 to TRBJ2-7; D may be TRBD1 (6 bases). The CDR3 spans 16 residues. V was shortened by 1 base and J by 2 bases, with 15 bases between the two germline ends. Germline loops: CDR1 SGHNT, CDR2 YENEEA. CDR3 sequence: CASSLASGVSAYEQYF. CDR3 nucleotide sequence: TGTGCCAGCAGCTTAGCATCAGGGGTTAGCGCCTACGAGCAGTACTTC. The variable domain in full, completed from reference TRBV11-3 and TRBJ2-7, reads EAGVVQSPRYKIIEKKQPVAFWCNPISGHNTLYWYLQNLGQGPELLIRYENEEAVDDSQLPKDRFSAERLKGVDSTLKIQPAELGDSAVYLCASSLASGVSAYEQYFGPGTRLTVT.

This clone was seen only once. The chain links TRBV19 to TRBJ1-1; 7 nucleotides align to TRBD1. After removal of 9 bases from V and 5 bases from J, the junction contained 9 bases not matched to a gene. CDR1 is LNHDA, CDR2 SQIVND, per germline (reference sequence). The CDR3 contains 13 residues. The DNA for the CDR3 is TGTGCCAGCTTCGACAGGGACGGTACTGAAGCTTTCTTT. It yields the protein CASFDRDGTEAFF.

As to this clone: Distinct nucleotide sequences in the sample also encode this CDR3. The CDR3 nucleotides are TGTGCCAGCAGTTTGGTCAGGAATACTGAAGCTTTCTTT. Encoded protein: CASSLVRNTEAFF. The V gene is TRBV27, the J gene TRBJ1-1; D is unresolved. The CDR3 sequence is 13 residues long. Trimming pared 3 bases from V and 5 bases from J, leaving 10 bases between. The germline CDR1 and CDR2 sequences are MNHEY and SMNVEV (reference sequence).

The chain recombines TRBV7-2 with TRBJ2-6, with D possibly matching TRBD1 (6 bases). The germline V gene has CDR1 SGHTA and CDR2 FQGNSA. The CDR3 is made up of 17 amino acids. Between the trimmed V and J ends, which lost 1 base and 0 bases, there was a span of 10 bases. The CDR3 bases are TGTGCCAGCAGCTTAGGTCCAGGGGTCTCTGGGGCCAACGTCCTGACTTTC. This gives the protein CASSLGPGVSGANVLTF.

The CDR3 spells CASSDIGVAASQETQYF. The CDR3 DNA reads as TGTGCCAGCAGTGATATTGGAGTAGCGGCTTCCCAAGAGACCCAGTACTTC. This rearrangement joins TRBV2 to TRBJ2-5; a weak D match, TRBD2 (6 bases). CDR1 and CDR2 (germline): SNHLY, FYNNEI. CDR3 length: 17 residues. Trimming stripped 3 bases from V and 1 base from J, with 18 bases between.

The V call is TRBV27, the J call TRBJ1-5; TRBD1 aligns across 8 bases. CDR3 length equals 15 residues. J was trimmed by 2 bases and V by 4 bases; bases with no gene match: 4. CDR1 and CDR2 from the germline V gene are MNHEY and SMNVEV (reference sequence). DNA of the CDR3: TGTGCCAGCAGTTCACTGACAGGGGGCAATCAGCCCCAGCATTTT. This codes for CASSSLTGGNQPQHF.

With regard to this clone: One junction end disagrees with the germline gene, perhaps due to a read error. The chain uses TRBV7-6 and TRBJ1-1; no clear D gene. The CDR3 consists of 13 residues. Germline V gives CDR1 SGHVS, CDR2 FNYEAQ. The CDR3 coding sequence is TGTGCCAGCAGCCTAGCAGCGTACACTGAAGCTTTCTTT. Its protein is CASSLAAYTEAFF.

The genes are TRBV6-5 and TRBJ2-1; TRBD1 matches at 9 bases. The germline V gene encodes CDR1 MNHEY and CDR2 SVGAGI. This CDR3 is built from 14 residues. V trimming: 4 bases; J trimming: 5 bases; junction bases outside the gene matches: 3. The CDR3 DNA is TGTGCCAGCAGTTGGACAGGGGTTAACAATGAGCAGTTCTTC. Translating it yields CASSWTGVNNEQFF.

The chain recombines TRBV6-1 with TRBJ2-7; D might be TRBD1 (6 bases). V was trimmed by 10 bases and J by 4 bases, leaving 14 bases between them. CDR1 is MNHNS, CDR2 SASEGT, per germline. This CDR3 is built from 12 residues. The CDR3 nucleotides read TGTGCCACAGGACAGACCCCTTACGAGCAGTACTTC. Its protein is CATGQTPYEQYF.

The V and J genes are TRBV5-1 and TRBJ1-1, with D possibly being TRBD1 (5 bases). The CDR3 loop spans 13 amino acids. Germline CDR1 reads SGHRS; CDR2 reads YFSETQ. Trimming took 3 bases from V and 7 from J, leaving 13 bases between them. This CDR3 is CASSSRTGLEAFF. CDR3 coding DNA: TGCGCCAGCAGCTCACGGACGGGACTTGAAGCTTTCTTT.

The J gene is TRBJ1-6, the V gene TRBV25-1; D is unclear. Germline lookup yields CDR1 MGHDK and CDR2 SYGVNS. The V end lost 5 bases, the J end lost 0 bases, and 2 bases lay between the germline ends. The CDR3 is 13 amino acids. The chain's CDR3 is CASSYSYNSPLHF. The DNA for the CDR3 is TGTGCCAGCAGTTACTCCTATAATTCACCCCTCCACTTT. Supplemented by reference TRBV25-1 and TRBJ1-6, the full variable domain reads EADIYQTPRYLVIGTGKKITLECSQTMGHDKMYWYQQDPGMELHLIHYSYGVNSTEKGDLSSESTVSRIRTEHFPLTLESARPSHTSQYLCASSYSYNSPLHFGNGTRLTVT.

This chain connects TRBV6-5 to TRBJ1-2, with a tentative D call TRBD1 (5 bases). The CDR3 has 15 amino acids. The V and J ends lost 7 bases and 1 base respectively, with 16 bases between them. CDR1 and CDR2 from the germline V gene are MNHEY and SVGAGI. CDR3 loop: CASTSDRFLNYGYTF. DNA of the CDR3: TGTGCCAGCACCTCTGACAGATTTCTTAACTATGGCTACACCTTC.

The J gene is TRBJ2-4, the V gene TRBV30, with D possibly being TRBD1 or TRBD2 (6 bases each). The V gene's germline CDR1 is GTSNPN and CDR2 SVGIG (reference sequence). The CDR3 totals 16 residues. V lost 4 bases to trimming and J lost 1 base, with 17 bases between them. The CDR3, as DNA: TGTGCCTGGACCCCCATGGGGGCGGGGGCCAAAAACATTCAGTACTTC. Translating it yields CAWTPMGAGAKNIQYF.

The rearrangement links TRBV11-3 to TRBJ2-7; the match to TRBD1 covers 7 bases. The CDR3 is made up of 13 amino acids. Germline loops: CDR1 SGHNT, CDR2 YENEEA. V shed 5 bases, J shed 6 bases, and the junction held 7 bases outside the gene matches. The DNA of the CDR3 is TGTGCCAGCAGCCGCCGGGGACAGAGCGAGCAGTACTTC. Amino acid sequence: CASSRRGQSEQYF.

This clone turned up a few times. This chain joins TRBV11-2 and TRBJ2-1; 14 bases agree with TRBD2. Germline V CDR1 and CDR2: SGHAT, FQNNGV. With 4 bases clipped from V and 0 bases from J, the junction kept 8 bases outside the gene matches. CDR3 length equals 19 residues. The CDR3 DNA reads as TGTGCCAGCAGCTCAGGACTAGCGGGGGGTCAAAGCTCCTACAATGAGCAGTTCTTC. Translating it yields CASSSGLAGGQSSYNEQFF.